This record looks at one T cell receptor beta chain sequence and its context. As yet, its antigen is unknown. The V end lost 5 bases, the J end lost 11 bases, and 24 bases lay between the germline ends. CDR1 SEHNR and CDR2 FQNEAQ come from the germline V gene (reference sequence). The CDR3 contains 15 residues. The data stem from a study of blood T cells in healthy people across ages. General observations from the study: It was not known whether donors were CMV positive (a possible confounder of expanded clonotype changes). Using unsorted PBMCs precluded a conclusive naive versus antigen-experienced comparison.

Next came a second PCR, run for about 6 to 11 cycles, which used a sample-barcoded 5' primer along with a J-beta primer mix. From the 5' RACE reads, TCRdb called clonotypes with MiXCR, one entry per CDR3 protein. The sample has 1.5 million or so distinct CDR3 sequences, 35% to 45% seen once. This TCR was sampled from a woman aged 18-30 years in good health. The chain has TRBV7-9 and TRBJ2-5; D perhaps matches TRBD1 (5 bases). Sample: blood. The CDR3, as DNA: TGTGCCAGCAGCCAGAGACAGACACAATACAATGAGCAGTACTTC. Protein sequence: CASSQRQTQYNEQYF.